The sequence of this T cell receptor (beta chain) was determined in a study of patients and donors after allogeneic stem cell transplantation. TCRdb ran MiXCR on the RT-PCR reads and lists one entry per CDR3 protein. The data contain 150,000 to 200,000 distinct CDR3 sequences, 30% of them singletons. Trimming left V 5 bases short and J 5 bases short, with 13 bases between. The CDR3 is 14 amino acids. Germline CDR1 DFQATT, CDR2 SNEGSKA (reference sequence). The chain uses TRBV20-1 and TRBJ1-6; no definite D call. Material: blood, either unsorted or a sorted T cell fraction (not recorded which). This TCR was sampled from a human donor who was either an allogeneic HSCT recipient or a stem cell or donor lymphocyte infusion donor (not recorded which). It is not recorded whose cells these are; they may come from a transplant donor. CDR3 amino acids: CSAHPQLDNSPLHF. As DNA, the CDR3 is TGCAGTGCTCACCCTCAGCTAGATAATTCACCCCTCCACTTT.